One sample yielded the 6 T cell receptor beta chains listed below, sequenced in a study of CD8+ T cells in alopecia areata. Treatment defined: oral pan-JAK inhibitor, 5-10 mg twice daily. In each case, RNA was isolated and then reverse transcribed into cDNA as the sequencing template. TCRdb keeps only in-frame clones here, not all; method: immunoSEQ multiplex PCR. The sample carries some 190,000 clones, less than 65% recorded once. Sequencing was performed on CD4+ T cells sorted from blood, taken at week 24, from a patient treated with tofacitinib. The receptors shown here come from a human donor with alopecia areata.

In DNA, the CDR3 is TGTGCCAGCAGCTCGACTAGGCAATCCTACAATGAGCAGTTCTTC. Protein: CASSSTRQSYNEQFF. The chain has TRBV11-3 and TRBJ2-1, with TRBD2 as a possible D gene (6 bases). V lost 4 bases to trimming and J lost 1 base, with 11 bases between them. Germline lookup yields CDR1 SGHNT and CDR2 YENEEA. This CDR3 is 15 amino acids long.

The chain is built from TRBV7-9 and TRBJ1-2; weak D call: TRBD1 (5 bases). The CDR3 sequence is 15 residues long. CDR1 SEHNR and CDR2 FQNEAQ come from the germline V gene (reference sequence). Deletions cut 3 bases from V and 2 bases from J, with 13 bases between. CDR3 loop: CASSLAHGGNYGYTF. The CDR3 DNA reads TGTGCCAGCAGCTTGGCCCATGGGGGGAACTATGGCTACACCTTC.

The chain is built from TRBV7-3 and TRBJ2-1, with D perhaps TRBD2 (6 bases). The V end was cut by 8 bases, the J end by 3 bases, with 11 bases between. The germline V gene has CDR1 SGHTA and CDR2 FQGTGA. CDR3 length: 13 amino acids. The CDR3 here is CASAPSDYNEQFF. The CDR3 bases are TGTGCCAGCGCCCCTAGCGACTACAATGAGCAGTTCTTC.

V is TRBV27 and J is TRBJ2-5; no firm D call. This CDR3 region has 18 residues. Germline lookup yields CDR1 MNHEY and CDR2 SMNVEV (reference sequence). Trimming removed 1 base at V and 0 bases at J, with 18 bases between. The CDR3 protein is CASSLWRMDGRYQETQYF. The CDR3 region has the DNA TGTGCCAGCAGTTTATGGCGGATGGACGGCAGGTACCAAGAGACCCAGTACTTC.

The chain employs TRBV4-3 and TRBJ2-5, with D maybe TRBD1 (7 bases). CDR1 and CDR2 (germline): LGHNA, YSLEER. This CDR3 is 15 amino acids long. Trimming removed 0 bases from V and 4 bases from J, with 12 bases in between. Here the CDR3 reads CASSQDAGGRETQYF. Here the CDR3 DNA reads TGCGCCAGCAGCCAAGATGCAGGGGGGCGAGAGACCCAGTACTTC.

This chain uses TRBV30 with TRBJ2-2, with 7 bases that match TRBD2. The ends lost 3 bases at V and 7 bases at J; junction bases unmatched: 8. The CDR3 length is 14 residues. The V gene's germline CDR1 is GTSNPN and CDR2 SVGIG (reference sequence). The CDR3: CAWRASGFIGELFF. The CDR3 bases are TGTGCCTGGAGGGCTAGCGGTTTCATCGGGGAGCTGTTTTTT.